Shown below are 28 T cell receptor beta chains from a single sample sequenced in a study of technical replicates of blood from several donors. Generated by immunoSEQ multiplex PCR, the TCRdb table keeps only in-frame clones and is missing some. The data contain 60,000 to 65,000 clones, around 87% of them seen just once; the ten biggest clones take up about 5.2%. The sample taken for sequencing was PBMCs. The receptors were sampled from a human donor in good health. Some clones in this sample may be carry-over from other donors' samples.

The J gene is TRBJ1-6, the V gene TRBV5-1; 9 nucleotides agree with TRBD1. With 0 bases clipped from V and 9 bases from J, the junction kept 4 bases outside the gene matches. The CDR3 has 15 residues. Germline V gene data show CDR1 as SGHRS and CDR2 as YFSETQ. CDR3 residues: CASSLAGTGLSPLHF. CDR3 in DNA: TGCGCCAGCAGCTTGGCCGGGACAGGGCTTTCACCCCTCCACTTT.

The chain combines TRBV5-4 with TRBJ2-3; TRBD2 might be the D (6 bases). In germline, CDR1 is SGHNT, CDR2 YYREEE (reference sequence). V was clipped by 4 bases and J by 5 bases, with 23 bases between them. The CDR3 sequence is 17 residues long. The CDR3 spells CASSARLWAGRRDTQYF. CDR3 nucleotides: TGTGCCAGCAGCGCCCGCTTATGGGCCGGGAGAAGAGATACGCAGTATTTT.

This clone came up once. The chain combines TRBV7-2 with TRBJ1-3; D remains ambiguous. Trimming took 1 base from V and 0 from J, leaving 16 bases between them. This CDR3 is built from 18 residues. From germline, CDR1 is SGHTA and CDR2 FQGNSA. The CDR3 is CASSLEPPTGSSGNTIYF. DNA of the CDR3: TGTGCCAGCAGCTTAGAACCCCCGACCGGGAGCTCTGGAAACACCATATATTTT.

The gene calls are TRBV30 and TRBJ2-7; the D gene is possibly TRBD1 (6 bases). The CDR3 loop spans 12 amino acids. The V end lost 6 bases, the J end lost 0 bases, and 9 bases lay between the germline ends. Germline V gene data show CDR1 as GTSNPN and CDR2 as SVGIG (reference sequence). The CDR3 is CACGQSSYEQYF. CDR3 DNA: TGTGCCTGCGGACAGAGCTCCTACGAGCAGTACTTC.

CDR3 coding DNA: TGTGCCAGCAGTGCGCAGGGAGGGAATCAGCCCCAGCATTTT. Translation: CASSAQGGNQPQHF. The gene calls are TRBV2 and TRBJ1-5; possible D gene TRBD1, 5 bases. Per germline, CDR1 SNHLY and CDR2 FYNNEI. Trimming pared 4 bases from V and 4 bases from J, leaving 11 bases between. This CDR3 has 14 amino acids.

The genes are TRBV7-9 and TRBJ2-7; 8 bases agree with TRBD1. This CDR3 is 15 amino acids long. V lost 4 bases to trimming and J lost 4 bases; unmatched junction nucleotides: 9. The germline gives CDR1 SEHNR, CDR2 FQNEAQ (reference sequence). CDR3 bases: TGTGCCAGCAGCTCGCAGGACAGGGCGGTATACGAGCAGTACTTC. Protein: CASSSQDRAVYEQYF. The complete variable domain, with remaining parts taken from reference TRBV7-9 and TRBJ2-7, reads DTGVSQNPRHKITKRGQNVTFRCDPISEHNRLYWYRQTLGQGPEFLTYFQNEAQLEKSRLLSDRFSAERPKGSFSTLEIQRTEQGDSAMYLCASSSQDRAVYEQYFGPGTRLTVT.

This clone has just a few counts. V usage is TRBV2 and J usage is TRBJ1-5; 9 bases agree with TRBD1. The V gene end was trimmed by 5 bases and the J gene end by 5 bases; junction bases not matched to a gene: 7. The CDR3 is 15 residues long. Per germline, CDR1 SNHLY and CDR2 FYNNEI. CDR3 DNA sequence: TGTGCCAGCAGTATACTACAGGGGGCATATCAGCCCCAGCATTTT. It translates to CASSILQGAYQPQHF.

This clone was detected only once. V is TRBV5-1 and J is TRBJ2-7; tentative D call: TRBD1 (5 bases). The CDR3 has 15 residues. Per the germline V gene, CDR1 is SGHRS and CDR2 is YFSETQ. V was shortened by 2 bases and J by 0 bases, with 12 bases between the two germline ends. The CDR3 region has the DNA TGCGCCAGCAGCTTAGCACAGGTTAGCTCCTACGAGCAGTACTTC. Its translation: CASSLAQVSSYEQYF.

V usage is TRBV7-2 and J usage is TRBJ2-4; maybe TRBD1 (5 bases). The CDR3 extends over 16 amino acids. Germline V gives CDR1 SGHTA, CDR2 FQGNSA. V lost 1 base and J lost 0, with 10 bases in between. The CDR3 sequence: CASSLGQRLAKNIQYF. The CDR3 DNA is TGTGCCAGCAGCTTAGGACAGAGGCTAGCCAAAAACATTCAGTACTTC.

CDR3 nucleotides: TGTGCCAGCAGCCGATCCTCCGGGACTAGGTGGAATGAGCAGTTCTTC. It translates to CASSRSSGTRWNEQFF. The gene calls are TRBV27 and TRBJ2-1; 8 positions agree with TRBD2. The CDR3 totals 16 residues. V was clipped by 6 bases and J by 7 bases; unmatched bases: 14. CDR1 and CDR2 from the germline V gene are MNHEY and SMNVEV (reference sequence).

CDR3 coding DNA: TGCGCCAGCAGCCCCTCTCCGGGGGGACACAATGAGCAGTTCTTC. Amino acids: CASSPSPGGHNEQFF. The chain joins TRBV5-1 to TRBJ2-1; the match to TRBD2 covers 7 bases. V was pared by 4 bases and J by 5 bases, with 9 bases of the junction left unmatched. This CDR3 spans 15 amino acids. Germline CDR1 SGHRS, CDR2 YFSETQ.

This clone was seen only once. The gene calls are TRBV18 and TRBJ1-1, with 7 bases aligning to TRBD1. V lost 1 base and J lost 0; bases outside the gene matches: 2. The germline gives CDR1 KGHSH, CDR2 LQKENI. The CDR3 sequence is 15 residues long. The CDR3 sequence: CASSPLTGVNTEAFF. CDR3 sequence (DNA): TGTGCCAGCTCACCACTTACAGGGGTGAACACTGAAGCTTTCTTT.

The chain combines TRBV9 with TRBJ2-5; D may be TRBD2 (6 bases). This CDR3 contains 15 residues. The V end was cut by 4 bases, the J end by 5 bases, with 18 bases between. The V gene's germline CDR1 is SGDLS and CDR2 YYNGEE. CDR3 sequence (DNA): TGTGCCAGCAGCACCAAGGACTACTGGTGGGAGACCCAGTACTTC. As protein: CASSTKDYWWETQYF.

V is TRBV9 and J is TRBJ2-2, with 9 bases lining up with TRBD2. The germline V gene has CDR1 SGDLS and CDR2 YYNGEE. Germline trimming cut 0 bases from V and 6 bases from J; bases unmatched to any gene: 12. CDR3 length equals 18 residues. CDR3 amino acids: CASSVAPWLAGIAGELFF. The CDR3 bases are TGTGCCAGCAGCGTAGCTCCTTGGCTAGCGGGAATCGCCGGGGAGCTGTTTTTT.

V and J are TRBV9 and TRBJ1-6; D call uncertain. This CDR3 has 14 residues. Looked up from germline, CDR1 is SGDLS and CDR2 is YYNGEE. V was cut by 1 base and J by 9 bases, with 11 bases left in between. CDR3 protein: CASSVSLLSSPLHF. The CDR3 DNA is TGTGCCAGCAGCGTATCCCTACTGAGTTCACCCCTCCACTTT. Variable domain in full (rest from reference TRBV9 and TRBJ1-6): DSGVTQTPKHLITATGQRVTLRCSPRSGDLSVYWYQQSLDQGLQFLIQYYNGEERAKGNILERFSAQQFPDLHSELNLSSLELGDSALYFCASSVSLLSSPLHFGNGTRLTVT.

The V and J genes are TRBV11-2 and TRBJ2-1, with D perhaps matching TRBD2 (5 bases). This CDR3 comprises 14 residues. V lost 6 bases and J lost 7, with 16 bases in between. Looked up from germline, CDR1 is SGHAT and CDR2 is FQNNGV. The DNA for the CDR3 is TGTGCCAGCAGTCCCGGGATTATGGGGAATGAGCAGTTCTTC. Translation gives CASSPGIMGNEQFF.

The V call is TRBV7-2, the J call TRBJ2-1; possibly TRBD2 for D (6 bases). This CDR3 is built from 15 residues. V was trimmed by 0 bases and J by 4 bases, leaving 10 bases between them. CDR1 SGHTA and CDR2 FQGNSA come from the germline V gene. The CDR3: CASSLAVGGYNEQFF. CDR3 in DNA: TGTGCCAGCAGCTTAGCTGTCGGGGGTTACAATGAGCAGTTCTTC.

V usage is TRBV4-1 and J usage is TRBJ2-3; TRBD2 agrees at 10 bases. Germline CDR1 and CDR2: MGHRA and YSYEKL. V shed 1 base, J shed 3 bases, and the junction held 4 bases outside the gene matches. This CDR3 is built from 16 residues. This chain's CDR3 is CASSQAVAGGTDTQYF. The CDR3 DNA is TGCGCCAGCAGCCAAGCCGTAGCGGGGGGAACAGATACGCAGTATTTT.

The chain carries TRBV5-4 and TRBJ1-1, with a tentative D call TRBD1 (6 bases). Trimming shortened V by 6 bases and J by 8 bases, and 17 bases separated the two germline ends. Per the germline V gene, CDR1 is SGHNT and CDR2 is YYREEE (reference sequence). This CDR3 region has 13 residues. CDR3 in amino acids: CASTRGGRLEAFF. As DNA, the CDR3 is TGTGCCAGCACCCGGGGGGGGCGTCTAGAAGCTTTCTTT.

CDR3 amino acids: CASSAAEGNGYTF. In DNA form, the CDR3 reads TGTGCCAGCAGTGCCGCCGAGGGCAATGGCTACACCTTC. The V and J genes are TRBV6-4 and TRBJ1-2; D unclear. Trimming took off 4 bases at V and 6 bases at J, with 12 bases between the two ends. This CDR3 is built from 13 residues. The germline V gene encodes CDR1 MRHNA and CDR2 SNTAGT.

The chain joins TRBV7-2 to TRBJ1-4, with D perhaps matching TRBD1 (5 bases). Germline values: CDR1 SGHTA, CDR2 FQGNSA. The CDR3 extends over 21 amino acids. V was clipped by 0 bases and J by 0 bases, with 23 bases between them. CDR3 amino acids: CASSLARGGVGRDATNEKLFF. DNA for the CDR3: TGTGCCAGCAGCTTAGCGAGGGGAGGGGTGGGCCGTGACGCAACTAATGAAAAACTGTTTTTT.

This clone was picked up one time. J is TRBJ1-1 and V is TRBV6-5, with D perhaps TRBD1 (5 bases). Germline V CDR1 and CDR2: MNHEY, SVGAGI. CDR3 length: 12 residues. The ends were cut back, 0 bases at V and 10 bases at J, with 9 bases in the middle. The CDR3 region has the DNA TGTGCCAGCAGTTACTCGACTGGGGCAGCTTTCTTT. This translates into CASSYSTGAAFF.

This chain links TRBV6-5 with TRBJ2-1; 8 positions agree with TRBD2. After removal of 7 bases from V and 9 bases from J, the junction contained 11 bases not matched to a gene. Germline loops: CDR1 MNHEY, CDR2 SVGAGI. This CDR3 is built from 14 residues. In DNA, the CDR3 is TGTGCCAGCACCGGAGCGGGAGAGGCAGGTGAGCAGTTCTTC. Encoded protein: CASTGAGEAGEQFF.

This clone was counted only a few times. The CDR3 sequence is CAIDTSYSYNEQFF. CDR3 nucleotide sequence: TGTGCTATAGATACTAGCTACTCCTACAATGAGCAGTTCTTC. V and J are TRBV30 and TRBJ2-1, with D possibly TRBD2 on 6 matching bases. There are 14 residues in the CDR3. In germline, CDR1 is GTSNPN, CDR2 SVGIG (reference sequence).

The rearrangement links TRBV9 to TRBJ2-3; no clear D. Germline V CDR1 and CDR2: SGDLS, YYNGEE. The CDR3 runs 14 residues. V gave up 1 base and J gave up 4 bases, with 10 bases separating them. DNA of the CDR3: TGTGCCAGCAGCGTACGGTCTCTAGCAGATACGCAGTATTTT. This gives the protein CASSVRSLADTQYF.

The chain combines TRBV19 with TRBJ2-1, with D tentatively TRBD2 (5 bases). This CDR3 is 14 amino acids long. Germline assignment: CDR1 LNHDA and CDR2 SQIVND (reference sequence). Trimming removed 6 bases from V and 2 bases from J, with 11 bases in between. CDR3 DNA sequence: TGTGCCAGTAGCGCCGGGGAAGCCTACAATGAGCAGTTCTTC. Translated: CASSAGEAYNEQFF.

This clone was observed a single time. The CDR3 DNA reads TGTGCCAGCAGCTTAACTAGCGGAGAGACCCAGTACTTC. Protein sequence: CASSLTSGETQYF. This chain joins TRBV7-2 and TRBJ2-5, with 8 nucleotides matching TRBD2. V dropped 2 bases and J dropped 4; count of bases not matched to a gene: 0. CDR1 is SGHTA and CDR2 is FQGNSA in the germline V gene. This CDR3 is 13 amino acids long.

The chain uses TRBV11-3 and TRBJ2-7, with 7 nucleotides matching TRBD2. The CDR3 has 16 amino acids. After removal of 1 base from V and 5 bases from J, the junction contained 11 bases not matched to a gene. Per the germline V gene, CDR1 is SGHNT and CDR2 is YENEEA. The CDR3 coding sequence is TGTGCCAGCAGCTTAGGCGGGGGTTCAGGGACCGACGAGCAGTACTTC. As protein: CASSLGGGSGTDEQYF.